The clone carrying this T cell receptor beta chain was picked up a small number of times. These data are taken from a study of response to subunit inactivated influenza vaccine. One entry per CDR3 protein results from TCRdb running MiXCR on the RT-PCR reads. The data show 500,000 to 550,000 distinct CDR3 sequences, 7.5% to 8.5% seen once. The material was PBMCs from blood, obtained less than 25 months after vaccination. The TCR sequence derives from a man aged 50 to 69 who received an inactivated influenza vaccine.

The CDR3 protein is CASSKRVSTNEKLFF. In DNA, the CDR3 is TGTGCCAGCTCAAAAAGGGTATCAACTAATGAAAAACTGTTTTTT. The chain employs TRBV6-1 and TRBJ1-4; no clear D gene. Germline V gene lookup returns CDR1 MNHNS and CDR2 SASEGT. CDR3 length: 15 amino acids. Trimming shortened V by 8 bases and J by 0 bases, and 13 bases separated the two germline ends.